The TCR beta chain under discussion was sequenced for a study of cytomegalovirus exposure and HLA in healthy donors. Turning to the study itself: Both the approximately 130 validation repertoires and the roughly 700 first-cohort repertoires used the same platform, as reported by a later analysis. Whole-study results and caveats: There were 164 TCR beta chains listed as cytomegalovirus-associated. A later analysis found first-cohort TCR clusters tended to co-occur in the approximately 110 validation repertoires. According to reports, the classifier identified cytomegalovirus status with high specificity and sensitivity.

Notes on this clone: The antigen is unknown.

Some clones are missing from TCRdb's copy, which holds only in-frame ones; the method was immunoSEQ multiplex PCR. This table has fewer than 120,000 clones, roughly 90% appearing once. Per the germline V gene, CDR1 is MDHEN and CDR2 is SYDVKM. Trimming removed 5 bases from V and 1 base from J, with 8 bases in between. This CDR3 spans 13 amino acids. Sample: PBMCs. The V gene is TRBV28, the J gene TRBJ1-1; D is unclear. The sequence derives from a woman between 18 and 29 years old in good health and CMV-seronegative. The CDR3 loop reads CASSLTQNTEAFF. The CDR3 DNA reads TGTGCCAGCAGTCTTACACAGAACACTGAAGCTTTCTTT. Together with reference TRBV28 and TRBJ1-1, the CDR3 gives the full variable domain: DVKVTQSSRYLVKRTGEKVFLECVQDMDHENMFWYRQDPGLGLRLIYFSYDVKMKEKGDIPEGYSVSREKKERFSLILESASTNQTSMYLCASSLTQNTEAFFGQGTRLTVV.